A few counts support the clone carrying this T cell receptor beta chain. The CDR3 contains 14 residues. J was trimmed by 6 bases and V by 5 bases; bases with no gene match: 4. Germline CDR1 reads SGHTA; CDR2 reads FQGNSA. This sample stems from a study of blood T cell repertoires in COVID-19. Across the whole study: The United States, Italy and Spain provided the acute and convalescent COVID-19 samples. Sample material is recorded as cDNA or gDNA derived from T cells, B-cell-depleted T cells, or PBMCs.

Assay: immunoSEQ multiplex PCR; the TCRdb copy retains only in-frame clones and omits some. The sample lists 70,000 to 80,000 clones; roughly 89% were seen once. The sequenced sample consisted of peripheral blood. The sequence came from a human donor in a cohort sampled during active COVID-19. The chain carries TRBV7-2 and TRBJ1-6; 7 positions match TRBD1. The chain's CDR3 is CASSEGQSNSPLHF. The CDR3 bases are TGTGCCAGCAGCGAGGGACAGAGTAATTCACCCCTCCACTTT.